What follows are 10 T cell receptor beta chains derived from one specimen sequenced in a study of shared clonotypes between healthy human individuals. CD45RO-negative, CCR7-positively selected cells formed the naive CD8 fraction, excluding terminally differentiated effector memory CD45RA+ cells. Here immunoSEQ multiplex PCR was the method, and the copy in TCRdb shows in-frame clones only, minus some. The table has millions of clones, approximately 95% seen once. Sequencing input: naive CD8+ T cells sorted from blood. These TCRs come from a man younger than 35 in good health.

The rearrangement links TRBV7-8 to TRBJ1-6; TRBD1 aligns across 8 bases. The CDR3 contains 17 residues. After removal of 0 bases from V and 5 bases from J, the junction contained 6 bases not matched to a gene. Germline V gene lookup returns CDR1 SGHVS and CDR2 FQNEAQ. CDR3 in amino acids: CASSLAVQGGHNSPLHF. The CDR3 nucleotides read TGTGCCAGCAGCTTAGCGGTACAGGGGGGTCATAATTCACCCCTCCACTTT.

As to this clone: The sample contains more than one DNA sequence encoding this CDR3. The CDR3 sequence is CASSQAPAYEQYF. CDR3 in DNA: TGCGCCAGCAGCCAAGCACCAGCCTACGAGCAGTACTTC. The J gene is TRBJ2-7, the V gene TRBV4-1; D is ambiguous. Germline CDR1 reads MGHRA; CDR2 reads YSYEKL. The CDR3 is made up of 13 amino acids. V was pared by 1 base and J by 2 bases, with 6 bases between.

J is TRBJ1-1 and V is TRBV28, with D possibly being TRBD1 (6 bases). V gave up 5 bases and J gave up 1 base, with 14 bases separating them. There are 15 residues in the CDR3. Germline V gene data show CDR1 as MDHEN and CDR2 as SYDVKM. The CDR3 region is CASSTWSGQNTEAFF. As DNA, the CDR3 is TGTGCCAGCAGTACCTGGTCGGGACAGAACACTGAAGCTTTCTTT. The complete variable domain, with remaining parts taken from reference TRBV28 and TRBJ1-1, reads DVKVTQSSRYLVKRTGEKVFLECVQDMDHENMFWYRQDPGLGLRLIYFSYDVKMKEKGDIPEGYSVSREKKERFSLILESASTNQTSMYLCASSTWSGQNTEAFFGQGTRLTVV.

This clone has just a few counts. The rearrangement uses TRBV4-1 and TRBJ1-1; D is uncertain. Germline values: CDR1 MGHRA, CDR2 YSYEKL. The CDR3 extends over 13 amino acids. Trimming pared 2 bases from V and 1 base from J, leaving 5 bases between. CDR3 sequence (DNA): TGCGCCAGCAGCCAAAGCAAGAACACTGAAGCTTTCTTT. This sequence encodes CASSQSKNTEAFF.

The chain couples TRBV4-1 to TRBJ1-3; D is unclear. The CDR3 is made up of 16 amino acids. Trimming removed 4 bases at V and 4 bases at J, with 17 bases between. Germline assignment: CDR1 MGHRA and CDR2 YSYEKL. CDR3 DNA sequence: TGCGCCAGCAGCCCAGACGTGGGGATGTCAGGAAACACCATATATTTT. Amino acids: CASSPDVGMSGNTIYF.

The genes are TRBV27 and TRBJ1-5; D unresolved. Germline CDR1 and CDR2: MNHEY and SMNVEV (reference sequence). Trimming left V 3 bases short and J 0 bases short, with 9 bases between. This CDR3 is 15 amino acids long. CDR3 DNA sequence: TGTGCCAGCAGTTTCGCAGAGGATAGCAATCAGCCCCAGCATTTT. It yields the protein CASSFAEDSNQPQHF.

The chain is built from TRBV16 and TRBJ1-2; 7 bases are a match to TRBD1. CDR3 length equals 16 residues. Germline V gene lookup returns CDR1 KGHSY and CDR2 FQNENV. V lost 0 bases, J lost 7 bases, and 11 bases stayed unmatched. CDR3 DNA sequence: TGTGCCAGCAGCCAATCGTGGCAGTCGACAGGGACTGGCTACACCTTC. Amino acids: CASSQSWQSTGTGYTF.

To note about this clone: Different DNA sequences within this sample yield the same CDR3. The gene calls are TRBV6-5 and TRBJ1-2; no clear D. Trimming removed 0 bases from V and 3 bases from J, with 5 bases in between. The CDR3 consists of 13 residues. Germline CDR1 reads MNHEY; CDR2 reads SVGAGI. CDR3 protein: CASSYSAYYGYTF. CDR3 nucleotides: TGTGCCAGCAGTTACTCGGCCTACTATGGCTACACCTTC.

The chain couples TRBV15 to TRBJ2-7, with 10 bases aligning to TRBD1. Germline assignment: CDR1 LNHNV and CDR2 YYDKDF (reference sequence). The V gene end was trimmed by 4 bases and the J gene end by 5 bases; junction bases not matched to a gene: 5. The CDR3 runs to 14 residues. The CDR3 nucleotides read TGTGCCACCAGCATGGGACAGGGGATCCACGAGCAGTACTTC. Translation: CATSMGQGIHEQYF.

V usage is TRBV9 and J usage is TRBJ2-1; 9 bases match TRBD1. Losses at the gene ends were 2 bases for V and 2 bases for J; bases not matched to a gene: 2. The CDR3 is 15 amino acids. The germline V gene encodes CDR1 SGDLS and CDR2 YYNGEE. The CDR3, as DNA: TGTGCCAGCAGCGTGACAGGGGGGACCTACAATGAGCAGTTCTTC. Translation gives CASSVTGGTYNEQFF.